The 14 T cell receptor beta chains presented below share a single source sample, sequenced in a study of T cells in Graves' hyperthyroidism and ophthalmopathy. TCR beta CDR3 regions were amplified from RNA. First-round RT-PCR with HTBI primers amplified the TCR CDR3 region. TCRdb reprocessed the multiplex PCR reads via MiXCR and lists one record per CDR3 protein. This sample carries approximately 400,000 distinct CDR3 sequences, approximately 25% of them seen once, and the ten largest clones take about 73%. The sequenced sample consisted of blood. The source is a man aged 45 to 65 with Graves' hyperthyroidism.

The chain couples TRBV5-1 to TRBJ1-1; D not resolved. Trimming took 1 base from V and 1 from J, leaving 8 bases between them. The length of the CDR3 is 14 residues. Per germline, CDR1 SGHRS and CDR2 YFSETQ. CDR3 coding DNA: TGCGCCAGCAGCTTGTATGGTCAGAACACTGAAGCTTTCTTT. Encoded protein: CASSLYGQNTEAFF. Supplemented by reference TRBV5-1 and TRBJ1-1, the full variable domain reads KAGVTQTPRYLIKTRGQQVTLSCSPISGHRSVSWYQQTPGQGLQFLFEYFSETQRNKGNFPGRFSGRQFSNSRSEMNVSTLELGDSALYLCASSLYGQNTEAFFGQGTRLTVV.

This clonotype was detected only once. The chain uses TRBV7-2 and TRBJ2-1; D is perhaps TRBD2 (6 bases). Per the germline V gene, CDR1 is SGHTA and CDR2 is FQGNSA. The CDR3 contains 15 residues. The V end was cut by 2 bases, the J end by 7 bases, with 15 bases between. CDR3 bases: TGTGCCAGCAGCTTAATTCTCCGGGACTCTAATGAGCAGTTCTTC. It specifies CASSLILRDSNEQFF. The whole variable domain, remainder taken from reference TRBV7-2 and TRBJ2-1, is GAGVSQSPSNKVTEKGKDVELRCDPISGHTALYWYRQSLGQGLEFLIYFQGNSAPDKSGLPSDRFSAERTGGSVSTLTIQRTQQEDSAVYLCASSLILRDSNEQFFGPGTRLTVL.

This clonotype came up once. The chain recombines TRBV5-6 with TRBJ1-1; D gene uncertain. V shed 0 bases and J shed 8 bases, with 5 bases lying between them. The CDR3 consists of 11 residues. CDR1 and CDR2 (germline): SGHDT, YYEEEE. This CDR3 reads CASSLGIEAFF. The DNA of the CDR3 is TGTGCCAGCAGCTTGGGCATCGAAGCTTTCTTT.

This clonotype was seen more than once but under ten times. The chain carries TRBV19 and TRBJ1-4, with a possible D match to TRBD1 (5 bases). The V and J ends lost 7 bases and 2 bases respectively, with 14 bases between them. The CDR3 has 15 residues. Germline values: CDR1 LNHDA, CDR2 SQIVND (reference sequence). The CDR3 sequence is CASTRQGGTNEKLFF. The DNA for the CDR3 is TGTGCCAGTACGCGTCAGGGAGGTACTAATGAAAAACTGTTTTTT. Drawing the rest from reference TRBV19 and TRBJ1-4, the complete variable domain is DGGITQSPKYLFRKEGQNVTLSCEQNLNHDAMYWYRQDPGQGLRLIYYSQIVNDFQKGDIAEGYSVSREKKESFPLTVTSAQKNPTAFYLCASTRQGGTNEKLFFGSGTQLSVL.

In DNA, the CDR3 is TGCAGTGCTAGTATACTAGCGGGAGTGAATAGTGAGCAGTTCTTC. Protein product: CSASILAGVNSEQFF. The chain links TRBV20-1 to TRBJ2-1; 11 bases map to TRBD2. The CDR3 covers 15 residues. With V trimmed by 3 bases and J by 9 bases, 10 bases remained unmatched. Germline CDR1 DFQATT, CDR2 SNEGSKA (reference sequence).

The rearrangement joins TRBV15 to TRBJ2-1; D is perhaps TRBD1 or TRBD2 (5 bases each). CDR1 LNHNV and CDR2 YYDKDF come from the germline V gene (reference sequence). CDR3 length: 14 amino acids. V was shortened by 0 bases and J by 8 bases, with 11 bases between the two germline ends. In DNA, the CDR3 is TGTGCCACCAGCAGAGATTATCGAGGGGATGAGCAGTTCTTC. Protein: CATSRDYRGDEQFF.

This clonotype was seen more than once but under ten times. The DNA of the CDR3 is TGTGCCAGCAGCGCGACGTTGGGCTCGGCTTACGAGCAGTACTTC. This codes for CASSATLGSAYEQYF. The chain employs TRBV11-2 and TRBJ2-7; D is unresolved. Between the trimmed V and J ends, which lost 5 bases and 4 bases, there was a span of 18 bases. Germline CDR1 is SGHAT and CDR2 is FQNNGV. The CDR3 has 15 amino acids.

This clonotype was recorded many times. The V and J genes are TRBV3-1 and TRBJ2-3; 14 bases are a match to TRBD2. Germline values: CDR1 LGHDT, CDR2 YNNKEL (reference sequence). J lost 6 bases, V lost 4 bases, and 3 bases had no gene match. The CDR3 has 15 amino acids. In nucleotides, the CDR3 is TGTGCCAGCAGCCTCCGGACTAGCGGGGGGGATACGCAGTATTTT. This gives the protein CASSLRTSGGDTQYF.

J is TRBJ2-5 and V is TRBV27, with TRBD2 matching over 7 bases. J lost 4 bases, V lost 1 base, and 12 bases had no gene match. The length of the CDR3 is 17 residues. The germline V gene encodes CDR1 MNHEY and CDR2 SMNVEV (reference sequence). Here the CDR3 reads CASSLWGVAGVRETQYF. As DNA, the CDR3 is TGTGCCAGCAGTTTATGGGGTGTGGCGGGAGTTCGAGAGACCCAGTACTTC.

There are a few counts of this clonotype. The chain carries TRBV7-3 and TRBJ2-4; D uncertain. The V end lost 1 base, the J end lost 5 bases, and 6 bases lay between the germline ends. Per germline, CDR1 SGHTA and CDR2 FQGTGA. The CDR3 totals 13 residues. In nucleotides, the CDR3 is TGTGCCAGCAGCTTAAATGCCGAAAACATTCAGTACTTC. Protein product: CASSLNAENIQYF.

This clonotype was counted many times. The rearrangement links TRBV5-1 to TRBJ2-7, with a possible D match to TRBD2 (5 bases). Germline CDR1 is SGHRS and CDR2 is YFSETQ. CDR3 length equals 15 residues. V was shortened by 4 bases and J by 3 bases, with 17 bases between the two germline ends. CDR3 in amino acids: CASSPGLAVSYEQYF. In nucleotides, the CDR3 is TGCGCCAGCAGCCCGGGTCTAGCCGTTAGCTACGAGCAGTACTTC.

This clonotype was counted many times. DNA of the CDR3: TGTGCCGGCCAGACGGGAGTAGTGAGGGGCACTGAAGCTTTCTTT. Its protein is CAGQTGVVRGTEAFF. The chain has TRBV5-6 and TRBJ1-1; TRBD1 is a possible D gene (5 bases). Germline V CDR1 and CDR2: SGHDT, YYEEEE. V lost 10 bases, J lost 4 bases, and 23 bases lay in between. The CDR3 spans 15 residues.

This clonotype was picked up many times. V is TRBV7-9 and J is TRBJ2-7; no reliable D call. The CDR3 extends over 13 amino acids. Germline CDR1 is SEHNR and CDR2 is FQNEAQ (reference sequence). The V and J ends lost 0 bases and 2 bases respectively, with 5 bases between them. The CDR3 loop is CASSLALTYEQYF. The CDR3 DNA follows: TGTGCCAGCAGCTTAGCTCTAACCTACGAGCAGTACTTC.

The rearrangement links TRBV13 to TRBJ1-2; TRBD1 matches 9 bases. CDR3 length equals 14 residues. Germline V lookup: CDR1 PRHDT, CDR2 FYEKMQ (reference sequence). V was pared by 2 bases and J by 6 bases, with 4 bases of the junction left unmatched. CDR3 amino acids: CASSLPGQGNGYTF. As DNA, the CDR3 is TGTGCCAGCAGCTTACCGGGACAGGGAAATGGCTACACCTTC.